The 2 T cell receptor beta chains in this list originate from one sample, sequenced in a study of cytomegalovirus exposure and HLA in healthy donors. Primers included in the PCR were 60 Vbeta and 13 Jbeta primers. Assay used: immunoSEQ multiplex PCR; TCRdb lists only in-frame clones, some missing. The sample contains tens of thousands of clones, roughly three quarters of which appear only once. Sequencing was done on a sample of PBMCs. These TCRs come from a man younger than 45 in good health and CMV-seronegative.

This sequence joins TRBV27 and TRBJ2-5; 11 bases match TRBD2. Trimming cost V 3 bases and J 5 bases; bases outside gene matches: 14. This CDR3 is 18 amino acids long. Germline CDR1 reads MNHEY; CDR2 reads SMNVEV (reference sequence). The chain's CDR3 is CASSFFSTSGTAWETQYF. The CDR3 DNA sequence: TGTGCCAGCAGTTTTTTCTCGACTAGCGGGACGGCCTGGGAGACCCAGTACTTC.

V and J are TRBV19 and TRBJ1-4; a possible D gene is TRBD1 (6 bases). The germline V and J ends were trimmed by 5 bases and 6 bases, with 19 bases remaining between them. The CDR3 runs to 16 residues. Germline loops: CDR1 LNHDA, CDR2 SQIVND (reference sequence). CDR3 nucleotide sequence: TGTGCCAGTAGTGATAGATACGGCAGGGGCGATGAAAAACTGTTTTTT. Translation: CASSDRYGRGDEKLFF.